A single sample is the source of the 12 T cell receptor beta chains below, sequenced in a study of blood T cell repertoires in COVID-19. Libraries were prepared by immunoSEQ multiplex PCR; TCRdb keeps only in-frame clonotypes and omits some of them. The table lists around 290,000 clones, around 87% of them singletons, with approximately 8.1% in the top ten. Source material: peripheral blood. Receptors were obtained from a woman aged 45-65 years who had recovered from COVID-19.

V usage is TRBV25-1 and J usage is TRBJ2-3; 7 bases are a match to TRBD2. CDR1 and CDR2 (germline): MGHDK, SYGVNS. After removal of 0 bases from V and 0 bases from J, the junction contained 9 bases not matched to a gene. The CDR3 is 18 residues long. CDR3 nucleotide sequence: TGTGCCAGCAGTGAATATACCGGGAGGTCGACTAGCACAGATACGCAGTATTTT. Its protein is CASSEYTGRSTSTDTQYF.

V gene TRBV7-2 combines with J gene TRBJ2-1, with D possibly being TRBD2 (5 bases). Trimming cost V 5 bases and J 8 bases, with 16 bases left between them. CDR1 is SGHTA and CDR2 is FQGNSA in the germline V gene. This CDR3 has 14 amino acids. Here the CDR3 reads CASSPWTRRDEQFF. In DNA form, the CDR3 reads TGTGCCAGCAGCCCCTGGACTCGAAGGGATGAGCAGTTCTTC.

This clone has more than one count but fewer than ten. The chain uses TRBV19 and TRBJ1-5; 8 bases agree with TRBD1. The CDR3 consists of 16 residues. Per the germline V gene, CDR1 is LNHDA and CDR2 is SQIVND (reference sequence). The V segment lost 5 bases and the J segment 1 base; nucleotides outside the gene matches: 7. The CDR3 DNA reads TGTGCCAGTAGTCAGGACAGGGCCGGCAGCAATCAGCCCCAGCATTTT. Residues: CASSQDRAGSNQPQHF.

V and J are TRBV5-6 and TRBJ2-3, with 12 bases lining up with TRBD2. The CDR3 contains 16 residues. J lost 2 bases, V lost 4 bases, and 5 bases had no gene match. CDR1 SGHDT and CDR2 YYEEEE come from the germline V gene. The CDR3: CASSLRTSGITDTQYF. The DNA of the CDR3 is TGTGCCAGCAGCCTTAGGACTAGCGGGATCACAGATACGCAGTATTTT.

This rearrangement joins TRBV6-5 to TRBJ2-7, with TRBD1 matching over 8 bases. CDR1 and CDR2 (germline): MNHEY, SVGAGI. J lost 6 bases, V lost 10 bases, and 8 bases had no gene match. This CDR3 spans 12 amino acids. As DNA, the CDR3 is TGTGCCACCTGGACAGGGAGGTCCGAGCAGTACTTC. Its protein product is CATWTGRSEQYF.

V is TRBV19 and J is TRBJ2-4, with D possibly being TRBD1 (6 bases). The length of the CDR3 is 17 residues. Trimming left V 5 bases short and J 0 bases short, with 17 bases between. Germline-derived CDR1 and CDR2 are LNHDA and SQIVND (reference sequence). The CDR3 DNA follows: TGTGCCAGTAGTCAGGGGCCCCTCCGAGTAGCCAAAAACATTCAGTACTTC. This codes for CASSQGPLRVAKNIQYF.

The gene calls are TRBV5-3 and TRBJ1-6; a possible D gene is TRBD1 (5 bases). TRBV5-3 counts as an open reading frame of uncertain function. The CDR3 runs 17 residues. V shed 0 bases and J shed 5 bases, with 15 bases lying between them. CDR3 sequence reads: CARSLARGLSNNSPLHF. For the CDR3, the DNA is TGTGCCAGAAGCTTGGCCCGGGGACTGTCGAATAATTCACCCCTCCACTTT.

V is TRBV7-9 and J is TRBJ1-1; 8 bases line up with TRBD1. The CDR3 is 13 amino acids. J lost 10 bases, V lost 1 base, and 5 bases had no gene match. Germline loops: CDR1 SEHNR, CDR2 FQNEAQ (reference sequence). CDR3 bases: TGTGCCAGCAGCTTAGGACAGGGGAACGTAGCTTTCTTT. Amino acids: CASSLGQGNVAFF.

The V call is TRBV5-1, the J call TRBJ1-5; 8 bases are a match to TRBD1. The CDR3 contains 13 residues. V lost 6 bases and J lost 9; bases outside the gene matches: 8. Germline values: CDR1 SGHRS, CDR2 YFSETQ. The CDR3 sequence is CASKDREGGPQHF. The CDR3, as DNA: TGCGCCAGCAAGGACAGGGAGGGAGGGCCCCAGCATTTT.

V is TRBV29-1 and J is TRBJ2-3; D is unresolved. Germline V lookup: CDR1 SQVTM, CDR2 ANQGSEA. V gave up 3 bases and J gave up 6 bases, with 10 bases separating them. The CDR3 totals 12 residues. CDR3 coding DNA: TGCAGCGTTGACATAACTACCGATACGCAGTATTTT. Its translation: CSVDITTDTQYF.

The chain has TRBV19 and TRBJ2-7; D possibly corresponds to TRBD2 (5 bases). CDR1 LNHDA and CDR2 SQIVND come from the germline V gene (reference sequence). The CDR3 spans 15 residues. Trimming left V 2 bases short and J 2 bases short, with 13 bases between. Here the CDR3 reads CASSIRAGSPYEQYF. The DNA of the CDR3 is TGTGCCAGTAGTATAAGGGCGGGTTCTCCCTACGAGCAGTACTTC.

V is TRBV7-9 and J is TRBJ2-6, with D unclear. In germline, CDR1 is SEHNR, CDR2 FQNEAQ (reference sequence). The V and J ends lost 3 bases and 1 base respectively, with 7 bases between them. The CDR3 length is 15 residues. This CDR3 reads CASSFSRSGANVLTF. Written as DNA, the CDR3 is TGTGCCAGCAGCTTTTCTAGGTCTGGGGCCAACGTCCTGACTTTC.